This T cell receptor (beta chain) was profiled in a study of CD8 T cells in ankylosing spondylitis. 5'-RACE, quantitative and with molecular barcodes, yielded the TCR beta libraries. From the 5' RACE reads, TCRdb called clonotypes with MiXCR, one entry per CDR3 protein. The sample holds about 250,000 distinct CDR3 sequences, 8% to 10% seen once. Notes on the study in general: Disease-linked clones reportedly showed significant enrichment in matched ankylosing spondylitis synovial fluid. Typical of ankylosing spondylitis blood, it appeared, was a TCR beta motif of roughly eight highly homologous variants. Researchers report that disease-linked clones proved CD8+ and relatively rare in peripheral blood.

There are many counts of this clonotype. What it binds is not known. V lost 1 base and J 2 bases, leaving 11 bases between the germline ends. The CDR3 has 15 residues. In germline, CDR1 is MNHEY, CDR2 SVGEGT. The receptor comes from a female donor with ankylosing spondylitis or in good health (not recorded which). Sequenced material: blood, either unsorted or a sorted T cell fraction (not recorded which). The chain has TRBV6-2 or TRBV6-3 and TRBJ1-2; D perhaps matches TRBD1 (6 bases). The CDR3 DNA follows: TGTGCCAGCAGTTACTTCCAGGGGACCAACTATGGCTACACCTTC. Translating it yields CASSYFQGTNYGYTF.